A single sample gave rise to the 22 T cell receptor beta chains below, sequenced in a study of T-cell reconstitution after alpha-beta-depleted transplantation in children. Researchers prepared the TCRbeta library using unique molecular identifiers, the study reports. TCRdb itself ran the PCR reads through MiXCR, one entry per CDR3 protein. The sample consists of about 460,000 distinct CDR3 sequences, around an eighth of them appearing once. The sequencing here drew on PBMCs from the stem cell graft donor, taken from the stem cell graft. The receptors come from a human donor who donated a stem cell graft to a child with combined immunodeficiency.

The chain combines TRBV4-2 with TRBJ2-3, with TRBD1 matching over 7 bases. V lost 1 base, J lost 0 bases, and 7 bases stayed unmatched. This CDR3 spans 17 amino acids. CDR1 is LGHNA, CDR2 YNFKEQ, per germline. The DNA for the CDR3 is TGTGCCAGCAGCCAAGCAGCCGGGACAGCTAGCACAGATACGCAGTATTTT. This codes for CASSQAAGTASTDTQYF.

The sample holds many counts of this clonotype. The CDR3 here is CSVVRDTEAFF. The CDR3 nucleotides read TGCAGCGTTGTGAGGGACACTGAAGCTTTCTTT. This chain connects TRBV29-1 to TRBJ1-1; D uncertain. The CDR3 has 11 residues. V lost 4 bases and J 3 bases, leaving 6 bases between the germline ends. CDR1 and CDR2 (germline): SQVTM, ANQGSEA. Supplemented by reference TRBV29-1 and TRBJ1-1, the full variable domain reads SAVISQKPSRDICQRGTSLTIQCQVDSQVTMMFWYRQQPGQSLTLIATANQGSEATYESGFVIDKFPISRPNLTFSTLTVSNMSPEDSSIYLCSVVRDTEAFFGQGTRLTVV.

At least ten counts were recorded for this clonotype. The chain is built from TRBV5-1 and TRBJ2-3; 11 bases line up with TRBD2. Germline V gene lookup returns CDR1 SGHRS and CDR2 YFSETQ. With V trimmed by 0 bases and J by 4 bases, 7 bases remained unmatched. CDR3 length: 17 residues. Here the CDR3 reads CASSLVTSGTRADTQYF. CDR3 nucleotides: TGCGCCAGCAGCTTGGTGACTAGCGGGACCCGTGCAGATACGCAGTATTTT.

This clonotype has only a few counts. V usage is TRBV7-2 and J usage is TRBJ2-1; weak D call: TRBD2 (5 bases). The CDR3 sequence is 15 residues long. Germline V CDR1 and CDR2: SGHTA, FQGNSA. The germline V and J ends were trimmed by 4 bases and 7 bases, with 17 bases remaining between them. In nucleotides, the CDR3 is TGTGCCAGCAGCTCCCAGACTACTCGTAGGAATGAGCAGTTCTTC. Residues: CASSSQTTRRNEQFF. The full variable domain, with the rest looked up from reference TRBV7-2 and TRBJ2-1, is GAGVSQSPSNKVTEKGKDVELRCDPISGHTALYWYRQSLGQGLEFLIYFQGNSAPDKSGLPSDRFSAERTGGSVSTLTIQRTQQEDSAVYLCASSSQTTRRNEQFFGPGTRLTVL.

The CDR3 is CASSLESGIGETQYF. The DNA of the CDR3 is TGCGCCAGCAGCTTGGAATCAGGGATCGGAGAGACCCAGTACTTC. V and J are TRBV5-1 and TRBJ2-5; D is perhaps TRBD1 (5 bases). Germline CDR1 and CDR2: SGHRS and YFSETQ. V was shortened by 0 bases and J by 4 bases, with 13 bases between the two germline ends. The CDR3 loop spans 15 amino acids.

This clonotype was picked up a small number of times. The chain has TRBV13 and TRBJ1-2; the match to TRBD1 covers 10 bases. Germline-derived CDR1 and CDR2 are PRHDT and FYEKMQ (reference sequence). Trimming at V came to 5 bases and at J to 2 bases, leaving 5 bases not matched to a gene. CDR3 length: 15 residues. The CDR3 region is CASSAAGQGNYGYTF. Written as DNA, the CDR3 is TGTGCCAGCAGCGCAGCGGGACAGGGGAACTATGGCTACACCTTC.

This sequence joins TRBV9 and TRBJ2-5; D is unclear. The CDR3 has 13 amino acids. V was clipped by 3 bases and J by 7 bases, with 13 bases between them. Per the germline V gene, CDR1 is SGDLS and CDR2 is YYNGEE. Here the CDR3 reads CASSDSGYRTQYF. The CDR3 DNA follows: TGTGCCAGCAGCGACAGTGGATACCGGACCCAGTACTTC.

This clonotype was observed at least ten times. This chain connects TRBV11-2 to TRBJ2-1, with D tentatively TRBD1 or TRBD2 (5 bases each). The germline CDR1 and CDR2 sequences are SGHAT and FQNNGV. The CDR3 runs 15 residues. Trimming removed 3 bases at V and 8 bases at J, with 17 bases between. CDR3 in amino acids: CASSFFKGRSDEQFF. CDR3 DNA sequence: TGTGCCAGCAGCTTCTTTAAGGGGAGATCGGATGAGCAGTTCTTC. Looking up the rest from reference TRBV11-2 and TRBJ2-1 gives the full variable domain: EAGVAQSPRYKIIEKRQSVAFWCNPISGHATLYWYQQILGQGPKLLIQFQNNGVVDDSQLPKDRFSAERLKGVDSTLKIQPAKLEDSAVYLCASSFFKGRSDEQFFGPGTRLTVL.

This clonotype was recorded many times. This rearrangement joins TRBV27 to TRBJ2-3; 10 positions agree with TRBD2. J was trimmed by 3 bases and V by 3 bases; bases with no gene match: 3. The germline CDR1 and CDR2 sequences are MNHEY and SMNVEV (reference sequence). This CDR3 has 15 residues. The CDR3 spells CASSFASGGTDTQYF. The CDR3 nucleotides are TGTGCCAGCAGTTTCGCTAGCGGGGGAACAGATACGCAGTATTTT.

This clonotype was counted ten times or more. DNA for the CDR3: TGCAGCGTCGAACCGAGGGACAGGGGGAATGAGCAGTTCTTC. Its translation is CSVEPRDRGNEQFF. This chain joins TRBV29-1 and TRBJ2-1, with TRBD1 matching over 11 bases. This CDR3 is built from 14 residues. The trim removed 6 bases at V and 7 bases at J, leaving 8 bases unmatched. The germline V gene has CDR1 SQVTM and CDR2 ANQGSEA.

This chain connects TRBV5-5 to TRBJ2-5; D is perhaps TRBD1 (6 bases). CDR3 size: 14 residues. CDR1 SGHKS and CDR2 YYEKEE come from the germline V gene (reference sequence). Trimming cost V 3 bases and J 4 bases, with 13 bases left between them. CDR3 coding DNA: TGTGCCAGCAGCTCCCCCAGGGGCGGAGAGACCCAGTACTTC. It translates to CASSSPRGGETQYF.

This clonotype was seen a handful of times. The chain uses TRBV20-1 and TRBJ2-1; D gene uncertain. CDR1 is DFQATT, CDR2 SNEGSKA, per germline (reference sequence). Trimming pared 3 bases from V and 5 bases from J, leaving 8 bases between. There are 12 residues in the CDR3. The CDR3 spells CSASGRHNEQFF. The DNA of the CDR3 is TGCAGTGCTAGCGGTAGGCACAATGAGCAGTTCTTC.

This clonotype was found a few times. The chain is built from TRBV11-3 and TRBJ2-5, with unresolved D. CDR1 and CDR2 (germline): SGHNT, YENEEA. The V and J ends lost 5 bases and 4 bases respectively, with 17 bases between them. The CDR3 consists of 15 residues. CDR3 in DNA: TGTGCCAGCAGCCCCCGACTTCTCCTGGGAGAGACCCAGTACTTC. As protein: CASSPRLLLGETQYF. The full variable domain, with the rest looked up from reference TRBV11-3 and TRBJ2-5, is EAGVVQSPRYKIIEKKQPVAFWCNPISGHNTLYWYLQNLGQGPELLIRYENEEAVDDSQLPKDRFSAERLKGVDSTLKIQPAELGDSAVYLCASSPRLLLGETQYFGPGTRLLVL.

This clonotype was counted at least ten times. The CDR3: CASSQVQVDGGDYEQYF. Written as DNA, the CDR3 is TGTGCCAGCAGCCAAGTCCAGGTGGATGGGGGGGACTACGAGCAGTACTTC. The chain is built from TRBV3-1 and TRBJ2-7; 7 nucleotides agree with TRBD2. J gave up 3 bases and V 1 base, and 12 bases lay outside the gene matches. The CDR3 is 17 residues long. The V gene's germline CDR1 is LGHDT and CDR2 YNNKEL (reference sequence).

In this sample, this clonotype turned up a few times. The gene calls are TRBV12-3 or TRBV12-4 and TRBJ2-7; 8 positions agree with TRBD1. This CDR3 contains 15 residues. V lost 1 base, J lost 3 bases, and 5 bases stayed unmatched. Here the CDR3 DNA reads TGTGCCAGCAGTTTAGTTCCAGGGGGCTACTACGAGCAGTACTTC. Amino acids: CASSLVPGGYYEQYF.

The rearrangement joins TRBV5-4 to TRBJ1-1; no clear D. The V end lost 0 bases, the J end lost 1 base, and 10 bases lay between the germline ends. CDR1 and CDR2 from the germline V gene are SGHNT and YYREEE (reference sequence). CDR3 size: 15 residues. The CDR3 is CASSLDFWPNTEAFF. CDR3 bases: TGTGCCAGCAGCTTGGATTTTTGGCCGAACACTGAAGCTTTCTTT. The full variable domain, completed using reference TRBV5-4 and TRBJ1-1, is ETGVTQSPTHLIKTRGQQVTLRCSSQSGHNTVSWYQQALGQGPQFIFQYYREEENGRGNFPPRFSGLQFPNYSSELNVNALELDDSALYLCASSLDFWPNTEAFFGQGTRLTVV.

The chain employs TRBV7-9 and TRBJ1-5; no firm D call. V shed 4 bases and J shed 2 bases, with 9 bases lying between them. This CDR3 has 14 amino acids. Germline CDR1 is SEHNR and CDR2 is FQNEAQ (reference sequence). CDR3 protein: CASSSRGGNQPQHF. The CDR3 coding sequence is TGTGCCAGCAGCTCCCGGGGTGGCAATCAGCCCCAGCATTTT.

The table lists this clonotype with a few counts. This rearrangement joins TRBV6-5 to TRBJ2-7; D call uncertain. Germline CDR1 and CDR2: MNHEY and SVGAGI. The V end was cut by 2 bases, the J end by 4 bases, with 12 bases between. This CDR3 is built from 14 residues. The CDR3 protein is CASSYNLFEYEQYF. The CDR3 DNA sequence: TGTGCCAGCAGTTACAACCTTTTTGAGTACGAGCAGTACTTC.

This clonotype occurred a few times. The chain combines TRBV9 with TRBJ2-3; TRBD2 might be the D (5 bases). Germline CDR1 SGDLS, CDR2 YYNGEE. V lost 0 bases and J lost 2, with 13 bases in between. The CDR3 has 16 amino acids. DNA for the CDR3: TGTGCCAGCAGCGTAGATGCGGGTTTGTACACAGATACGCAGTATTTT. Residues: CASSVDAGLYTDTQYF. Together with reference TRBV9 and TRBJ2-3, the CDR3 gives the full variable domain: DSGVTQTPKHLITATGQRVTLRCSPRSGDLSVYWYQQSLDQGLQFLIQYYNGEERAKGNILERFSAQQFPDLHSELNLSSLELGDSALYFCASSVDAGLYTDTQYFGPGTRLTVL.

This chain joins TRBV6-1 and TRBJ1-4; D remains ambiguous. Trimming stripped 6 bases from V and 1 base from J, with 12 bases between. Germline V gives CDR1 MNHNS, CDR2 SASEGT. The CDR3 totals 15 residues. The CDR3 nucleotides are TGTGCCAGCAGGTCCCCCGGCGGAACTAATGAAAAACTGTTTTTT. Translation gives CASRSPGGTNEKLFF.

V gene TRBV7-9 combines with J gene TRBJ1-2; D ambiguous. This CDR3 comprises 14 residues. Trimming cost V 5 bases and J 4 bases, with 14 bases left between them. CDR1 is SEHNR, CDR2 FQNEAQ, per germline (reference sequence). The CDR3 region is CASSLPRRSYGYTF. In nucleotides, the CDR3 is TGTGCCAGCAGCCTACCTCGAAGGAGCTATGGCTACACCTTC.

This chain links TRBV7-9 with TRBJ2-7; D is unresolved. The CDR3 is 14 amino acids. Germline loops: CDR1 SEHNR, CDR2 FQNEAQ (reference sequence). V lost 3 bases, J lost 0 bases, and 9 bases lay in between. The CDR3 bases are TGTGCCAGCAGCTTCTTAAGGAACTCCTACGAGCAGTACTTC. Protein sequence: CASSFLRNSYEQYF.